A selection of T cell receptor beta chains follows, all from one sample in a study of blood T cells in healthy people across ages. In TCRdb, the 5' RACE reads were re-called with MiXCR into one record per CDR3 protein. This table has around 1.5 million distinct CDR3 sequences, around 36% appearing once. The material sequenced was blood. These receptors were taken from a woman aged 25 to 39 in good health. Each CDR3 is given with its conserved first and last residue. The order of the fields is J gene, D gene, clone size, V gene, CDR3 protein, CDR3 DNA. A D gene is named only where the DNA matches it firmly. Part of the rows lack a size; the others show once, few, many or a class for expanded clones.

J: TRBJ1-6
D: -
size: -
V: TRBV27
CDR3: CVSSLRGASGSSYNSPLHF
DNA: TGTGTCAGCAGTTTACGGGGGGCCAGTGGGAGCTCCTATAATTCACCCCTCCACTTT

J: TRBJ2-1
D: -
size: -
V: TRBV20-1
CDR3: CSGRGAVGSYNEQFF
DNA: TGCAGTGGTCGGGGGGCCGTGGGCTCCTACAATGAGCAGTTCTTC

J: TRBJ2-7
D: -
size: -
V: TRBV14
CDR3: CASSPSSVSEQYF
DNA: TGTGCCAGCAGCCCGAGTTCGGTGAGCGAGCAGTACTTC

J: TRBJ1-6
D: -
size: -
V: TRBV28
CDR3: CASSSDQGKSSPLHF
DNA: TGTGCCAGCAGCTCGGACCAGGGAAAAAGTTCACCCCTCCACTTT

J: TRBJ1-4
D: -
size: -
V: TRBV4-1
CDR3: CASSRTDPRIGPNEKLFF
DNA: TGCGCCAGCAGCCGCACGGACCCGAGAATTGGACCTAATGAAAAACTGTTTTTT

J: TRBJ2-7
D: -
size: -
V: TRBV5-1
CDR3: CASSTRASYEQYF
DNA: TGCGCCAGCAGTACCAGGGCCTCCTACGAGCAGTACTTC

J: TRBJ2-6
D: -
size: few
V: TRBV7-9
CDR3: CASSLIRPGRGANVLTF
DNA: TGTGCCAGCAGCTTAATCCGACCCGGCCGGGGGGCCAACGTCCTGACTTTC

J: TRBJ1-2
D: TRBD1
size: few
V: TRBV6-4
CDR3: CASSQQGRFDILGYTF
DNA: TGTGCCAGCAGTCAACAGGGGAGGTTCGATATTTTGGGCTACACCTTC

J: TRBJ1-1
D: -
size: -
V: TRBV12-5
CDR3: CASGLVQGGRTEAFF
DNA: TGTGCTAGTGGTTTGGTACAGGGCGGTCGGACTGAAGCTTTCTTT

J: TRBJ2-7
D: TRBD2
size: many
V: TRBV29-1
CDR3: CSVQLGRVPYEQYF
DNA: TGCAGCGTCCAACTCGGGAGGGTCCCCTACGAGCAGTACTTC

J: TRBJ1-4
D: -
size: -
V: TRBV14
CDR3: CASSQVHSKLFF
DNA: TGTGCCAGCAGCCAAGTCCATTCAAAACTGTTTTTT

J: TRBJ2-7
D: -
size: many
V: TRBV7-2
CDR3: CASSDPHPRTFYEQYF
DNA: TGTGCCAGCAGCGATCCCCATCCAAGGACCTTCTACGAGCAGTACTTC

J: TRBJ2-3
D: TRBD2
size: -
V: TRBV12-3/TRBV12-4
CDR3: CAGTLGAGGSDTQYF
DNA: TGTGCCGGCACCCTAGGAGCGGGGGGGTCGGATACGCAGTATTTT

J: TRBJ2-7
D: TRBD1
size: few
V: TRBV7-6
CDR3: CASSHGQGEQYF
DNA: TGTGCCAGCAGCCACGGACAGGGCGAGCAGTACTTC

J: TRBJ2-6
D: -
size: few
V: TRBV7-3
CDR3: CASSPSRGGLTGANVLTF
DNA: TGTGCCAGCAGCCCAAGCAGGGGGGGTTTAACTGGGGCCAACGTCCTGACTTTC

J: TRBJ2-3
D: -
size: few
V: TRBV5-1
CDR3: CASSPNDPTDTQYF
DNA: TGCGCCAGCAGCCCCAACGACCCCACAGATACGCAGTATTTT

J: TRBJ1-2
D: -
size: -
V: TRBV30
CDR3: CAWSRRSDGYTF
DNA: TGTGCCTGGAGTCGACGATCGGATGGCTACACCTTC

J: TRBJ1-2
D: -
size: -
V: TRBV12-3/TRBV12-4
CDR3: CASTTPGPRSYTF
DNA: TGTGCCAGCACCACACCGGGCCCCCGGAGCTACACCTTC

J: TRBJ2-5
D: -
size: once
V: TRBV5-4
CDR3: CASSIRPGRETQYF
DNA: TGTGCCAGCAGCATACGTCCCGGTAGGGAGACCCAGTACTTC

J: TRBJ1-5
D: -
size: -
V: TRBV6-5
CDR3: CASRTLGGAPNQPQHF
DNA: TGTGCCAGCCGTACCTTGGGGGGGGCCCCCAATCAGCCCCAGCATTTT

J: TRBJ2-3
D: -
size: once
V: TRBV20-1
CDR3: CSASFRLVPSKGTDTQYF
DNA: TGCAGTGCTAGTTTCCGTTTGGTTCCTAGCAAAGGGACAGATACGCAGTATTTT

J: TRBJ2-7
D: TRBD1
size: few
V: TRBV12-3/TRBV12-4
CDR3: CASSLGTAHEQYF
DNA: TGTGCCAGCAGTTTGGGGACAGCCCATGAGCAGTACTTC

J: TRBJ1-2
D: -
size: -
V: TRBV21-1
CDR3: CATSDGVDYDYTF
DNA: TGTGCCACCTCAGATGGGGTTGACTATGACTACACCTTC

J: TRBJ1-5
D: -
size: -
V: TRBV20-1
CDR3: CSASRGLENQPQHF
DNA: TGCAGTGCTAGTAGAGGGCTGGAGAATCAGCCCCAGCATTTT

J: TRBJ2-1
D: TRBD1
size: -
V: TRBV7-2
CDR3: CASSLTRQGYNEQFF
DNA: TGTGCCAGCAGCCTAACCCGACAGGGCTACAATGAGCAGTTCTTC